These T cell receptor beta chains were read from a single sample in a study of T cell repertoires in cytomegalovirus infection. TCRdb used MiXCR to reprocess the reads, holding one entry per CDR3 protein. The repertoire consists of 750,000 to 900,000 distinct CDR3 sequences, with roughly 28% occurring once and the leading ten covering roughly 14%. These receptors' antigens are unknown. The specimen was cultured CD8+ T cells from PBMCs, collected from culture after CMV antigen stimulation. These TCRs come from a human donor in good health (CMV status not recorded). Some clones in this sample may be carry-over from other donors' samples. CDR3s include the opening cysteine and the closing phenylalanine or tryptophan. A D gene is named only where the DNA matches it firmly. Rows give clone size only sometimes, using once, few, many, or a class for an expanded clone.

>TRBV2|TRBJ1-6|NA|NA
TGTGCCAGCATAGAGGAGCGTTATAATTCACCCCTCCACTTT
CASIEERYNSPLHF
>TRBV7-9|TRBJ1-1|NA|NA
TGTGCCAGCAGCTTAGCGGCCCTGAACACTGAAGCTTTCTTT
CASSLAALNTEAFF
>TRBV7-3|TRBJ1-6|few|TRBD1
TGTGCCAGCAGCCTGGGACAGGAAAGTTCACCCCTCCACTTT
CASSLGQESSPLHF
>TRBV7-6|TRBJ1-1|few|NA
TGTGCCAGCAGCTATCTCACTGAAGCTTTCTTT
CASSYLTEAFF
>TRBV7-8|TRBJ1-6|many|NA
TGTGCCAGCAGCTTAGGGGGCTCGAATTCACCCCTCCACTTT
CASSLGGSNSPLHF
>TRBV6-2/TRBV6-3|TRBJ1-5|few|NA
TGTGCCAGCACTAAAACAGAGTATCATCAGCCCCAGCATTTT
CASTKTEYHQPQHF
>TRBV19|TRBJ2-3|few|TRBD2
TGTGCCAGTACCCCGGGCGGGGGAACCACAGATACGCAGTATTTT
CASTPGGGTTDTQYF
>TRBV4-3|TRBJ2-3|once|NA
TGCGCCAGCAGCCAAGATCGGGTGGTAGAGCGGATACCAGATACGCAGTATTTT
CASSQDRVVERIPDTQYF
>TRBV7-9|TRBJ2-3|few|NA
TGTGCCAGCAGCGTTGGAGCCGCCGACACAGATACGCAGTATTTT
CASSVGAADTDTQYF
>TRBV28|TRBJ2-1|few|NA
TGTGCCAGCAGTTTAGAGGGGCCGGGGTACAATGAGCAGTTCTTC
CASSLEGPGYNEQFF